Sequencing of this TCR beta chain was carried out in a study of spatial heterogeneity in lung cancer (dated by TCRdb to between 2018 and 2021). In terms of the full investigation: Beta-chain transcripts were consistently detected in greater numbers than alpha-chain transcripts, which likely reflected higher beta-chain transcript abundance. In the raw uncorrected reads, each unique combination of TCR and UMI appeared more than ten times on average. TCR transcript counts in tumor regions correlated strongly with a T cell transcriptional module score from matched bulk RNA-seq. TCR repertoire features were related to nonsynonymous mutation counts determined by whole-exome sequencing of tumor tissue. In non-small cell lung cancer, the study made a quantitative comparison of TCR alpha and beta repertoires among multiple tumor regions, matched nontumor lung and blood. Both alpha and beta chains were TCR-sequenced in a few hundred tumor regions, 64 matched nontumor lung samples and around 54 PBMC samples obtained at surgery. Results and caveats for the whole study, not just this receptor: TCR-seq was estimated to cover only around 6.4% of tumor T cells for alpha chains and around 13% for beta chains. The count of ubiquitous expanded TCRs correlated with the count of ubiquitous nonsynonymous mutations, and the count of regional expanded TCRs correlated with the count of regional nonsynonymous mutations. Confirming at a functional level the hypothesis that regional TCRs recognize regional mutations was considered to require additional single-cell paired TCR alpha and beta sequencing. The tumor nonsynonymous mutation count correlated with the number of expanded alpha and beta TCRs within the tumor.

From V the trimming removes 6 bases and from J it removes 4 bases, while the gene matches leave 8 bases of the junction unaccounted for. Measured from the cysteine to the phenylalanine, the CDR3 is 15 residues long. Kept here is only the CDR3 DNA, which spans 45 bases and is read in frame from base 1. Sequences SNHLY (CDR1) and FYNNEI (CDR2) are obtained from the germline V gene. Concerning this clonotype: No antigen is known for it. No qualities accompany the bases; no much larger clone lies one base away.

The protocol used for the library was 5' RACE. TCRdb names NextSeq 500 as the instrument used. The TCR library protocol attached a unique molecular identifier to each TCR cDNA molecule to allow correction of PCR and sequencing errors. From the authors' description of their analysis: TCR identification, UMI-based error correction and CDR3 extraction were all carried out with Decombinator tools. TCRs above a frequency of 2 per 1,000, corresponding to the top 1% of the tumor frequency distribution, were defined as expanded. Expanded tumor TCRs statistically deemed absent (corrected P<0.05) from at least one tumor region were classed as regional, and all other expanded tumor TCRs were classed as ubiquitous. Rényi diversity was computed with the R vegan package after subsampling each repertoire 100 times to 5,000 TCRs. CDR3 similarity networks were constructed using string-kernel similarity of amino acid triplets, with links drawn between CDR3s whose pairwise similarity was above 0.82. TCRdb redid the processing of the public reads, applying fastp at Q25 and MiXCR, and retained in-frame beta chains. Each record represents a unique CDR3 protein, reported with the most common genes and DNA among its rows. These V and J calls originate from TCRdb's pipeline instead of the authors' own analysis. The sample records over 5,500 distinct CDR3 sequences, less than 9.5% of which are singletons. The top ten constitute about a quarter of the sample.

The time point label, as the study defines it: sample taken at primary tumor resection. Donors were some 70 patients with early-stage, untreated non-small cell lung cancer from the lung TRACERx cohort. TCR sequencing used whole RNA extracted from tumor and nontumor lung tissue, or from cryopreserved PBMC samples, without cell sorting. Only patients with enough RNA available from two or more tumor regions were chosen for TCR sequencing. Before being selected, tumor and adjacent nontumor lung specimens were reviewed by a lung pathologist. The source is a female donor with early-stage non-small cell lung cancer. Sample: lung tumor tissue, taken at surgery. The rearranged chain carries TRBV2 and TRBJ2-5, and 10 bases in between align with TRBD1. The CDR3 region: CASRVRQGARETQYF. The nucleotide sequence is given as TGTGCCAGCAGGGTCCGACAGGGGGCTAGAGAGACCCAGTACTTC.